Sequencing of this T cell receptor (beta chain) was carried out in a study of blood T cell repertoires in COVID-19. This table comes from immunoSEQ multiplex PCR, and its TCRdb copy is limited to in-frame clones, with some not included. Among 200,000 or so clones, about 86% were seen once, and the ten largest hold approximately 4.2%. Germline CDR1 is SGHAT and CDR2 is FQNNGV. V was clipped by 5 bases and J by 5 bases; unmatched bases: 8. The CDR3 is made up of 16 amino acids. This chain joins TRBV11-2 and TRBJ2-5; 13 bases match TRBD2. This receptor was obtained from a woman aged 35 to 49 with acute COVID-19. Sequencing was performed on PBMCs or T cells enriched from blood (not recorded which). CDR3 in DNA: TGTGCCAGCAGCCCTCGGACTAGCGGGAGTCGGGAGACCCAGTACTTC. It is translated as CASSPRTSGSRETQYF.